This TCR beta chain was identified during a study of tumor and adjacent non-tumor tissue in lung cancer. Study information: There were 11 to 12 adenocarcinoma, a couple of squamous cell carcinoma and 1 small cell lung cancer cases.

Three rounds of nested PCR, following a modified ARM-PCR protocol, produced the TCRbeta library. TCRdb fed the multiplex PCR reads into MiXCR, producing one record per CDR3 protein. Altogether 98,000 or so distinct CDR3 sequences are present, 80% being singletons, with the ten largest covering roughly 33%. V was pared by 8 bases and J by 0 bases, with 11 bases of the junction left unmatched. The CDR3 has 18 residues. Germline loops: CDR1 MNHEY, CDR2 SVGAGI. This sample's RNA came from whole unsorted tissue. More than 3 cm separated this lung sample from the edge of the tumor. This clonotype has at least ten counts.

The source of this sequence is a man aged 55-75 years with small cell lung cancer. The specimen sequenced was distant non-tumor lung tissue. The chain recombines TRBV6-5 with TRBJ2-2, with 11 bases that match TRBD2. This CDR3 is CASRGLAVRFANTGELFF. DNA of the CDR3: TGTGCCAGCCGGGGACTAGCGGTTAGATTCGCGAACACCGGGGAGCTGTTTTTT.